The 8 T cell receptor beta chains listed next were all sequenced from one sample in a study of cytomegalovirus exposure and HLA in healthy donors. A multiplex PCR was run with 60 Vbeta primers and 13 Jbeta primers. The table came from immunoSEQ multiplex PCR; TCRdb's copy has only in-frame clones and leaves some out. The table includes fewer than 200,000 clones, approximately 80% detected once. The specimen sequenced was PBMCs. The receptors were sampled from a man aged 25-45 years in good health and CMV-seronegative.

The chain joins TRBV5-6 to TRBJ2-2; 9 bases are a match to TRBD1. In germline, CDR1 is SGHDT, CDR2 YYEEEE. The CDR3 has 15 residues. After removal of 6 bases from V and 2 bases from J, the junction contained 5 bases not matched to a gene. CDR3 nucleotide sequence: TGTGCCAGCAACCGGGACAGGGCCAACACCGGGGAGCTGTTTTTT. It is translated as CASNRDRANTGELFF.

The CDR3 reads CASNQGTGGNSPLHF. Here the CDR3 DNA reads TGCGCCAGCAACCAAGGGACAGGTGGCAATTCACCCCTCCACTTT. The rearrangement joins TRBV5-1 to TRBJ1-6, with 8 bases identical to TRBD1. The V and J ends lost 6 bases and 7 bases, in that order; junction bases with no gene match: 9. The length of the CDR3 is 15 residues. The germline CDR1 and CDR2 sequences are SGHRS and YFSETQ.

This CDR3 reads CASSGGPSYEQYF. The CDR3 coding sequence is TGTGCCAGCAGCGGGGGGCCTTCCTACGAGCAGTACTTC. The J gene is TRBJ2-7, the V gene TRBV9, with TRBD1 as a possible D gene (6 bases). Germline values: CDR1 SGDLS, CDR2 YYNGEE. The CDR3 has 13 residues. The germline V and J ends were trimmed by 3 bases and 1 base, with 8 bases remaining between them.

The chain has TRBV19 and TRBJ1-5; D possibly corresponds to TRBD1 (6 bases). Germline V gene lookup returns CDR1 LNHDA and CDR2 SQIVND (reference sequence). This CDR3 spans 16 amino acids. V lost 1 base, J lost 11 bases, and 21 bases lay in between. The CDR3 coding sequence is TGTGCCAGTAGTATAGGACAGGCGGCCCCGGCTTGGGCCCAGCATTTT. Translation gives CASSIGQAAPAWAQHF.

V gene TRBV7-6 combines with J gene TRBJ2-3; the match to TRBD2 covers 9 bases. V gave up 1 base and J gave up 0 bases; unmatched junction bases: 8. The CDR3 loop spans 18 amino acids. Germline CDR1 reads SGHVS; CDR2 reads FNYEAQ. In nucleotides, the CDR3 is TGTGCCAGCAGCTTAGTTGATTTTAGCGGGGGCAGCACAGATACGCAGTATTTT. Encoded protein: CASSLVDFSGGSTDTQYF. Combining the CDR3 with reference TRBV7-6 and TRBJ2-3 gives the whole variable domain GAGVSQSPRYKVTKRGQDVALRCDPISGHVSLYWYRQALGQGPEFLTYFNYEAQQDKSGLPNDRFSAERPEGSISTLTIQRTEQRDSAMYRCASSLVDFSGGSTDTQYFGPGTRLTVL.

The genes are TRBV19 and TRBJ1-6, with D possibly TRBD1 on 5 matching bases. The ends were cut back, 4 bases at V and 0 bases at J, with 10 bases in the middle. The length of the CDR3 is 16 residues. Looked up from germline, CDR1 is LNHDA and CDR2 is SQIVND (reference sequence). The CDR3: CASSTGGGSYNSPLHF. As DNA, the CDR3 is TGTGCCAGTAGTACCGGGGGGGGCTCCTATAATTCACCCCTCCACTTT.

CDR3 nucleotide sequence: TGTGCCAGCAGCACGACAAAGAACACTGAAGCTTTCTTT. It yields the protein CASSTTKNTEAFF. The gene calls are TRBV27 and TRBJ1-1; no reliable D call. Trimming left V 6 bases short and J 1 base short, with 9 bases between. Germline V gene sequence: CDR1 MNHEY, CDR2 SMNVEV (reference sequence). The CDR3 sequence is 13 residues long.

The V gene is TRBV27, the J gene TRBJ1-4, with D perhaps matching TRBD1 (5 bases). The CDR3 extends over 15 amino acids. Germline V CDR1 and CDR2: MNHEY, SMNVEV (reference sequence). The V gene lost 5 bases and the J gene lost 0 bases, with 10 bases spanning the gap. This CDR3 is CASSPYRTTNEKLFF. In DNA, the CDR3 is TGTGCCAGCAGTCCCTACAGGACAACTAATGAAAAACTGTTTTTT.